This record concerns one T cell receptor beta chain sequence. The data originate from a study of shared clonotypes between healthy human individuals. Overall study: Participating donors consisted of two women and a few men aged 18 to 49.

HIV-negative, healthy adults without recent acute infections or vaccinations were the donors. There were only Caucasian adults among the donors, and all lived in Nashville, Tennessee. The V gene's germline CDR1 is MNHNY and CDR2 SVGAGI (reference sequence). Between the trimmed V and J ends, which lost 4 bases and 2 bases, there was a span of 12 bases. There are 15 residues in the CDR3. Several immunoSEQ plates received, in even portions, the genomic DNA of each subset. Measured with immunoSEQ multiplex PCR; TCRdb has only the in-frame clones, and not every one. The table lists about 1.5 million clones, roughly 96% of them singletons.

This chain links TRBV6-6 with TRBJ2-1, with D unresolved. The origin of this receptor is a man in his thirties or forties in good health. Input material: naive CD4+ T cells sorted from blood. Documented subset: CD45RA+ positively selected. The CDR3 DNA reads as TGTGCCAGCAGTTTATTAGGGATTACCTACAATGAGCAGTTCTTC. It codes for CASSLLGITYNEQFF.